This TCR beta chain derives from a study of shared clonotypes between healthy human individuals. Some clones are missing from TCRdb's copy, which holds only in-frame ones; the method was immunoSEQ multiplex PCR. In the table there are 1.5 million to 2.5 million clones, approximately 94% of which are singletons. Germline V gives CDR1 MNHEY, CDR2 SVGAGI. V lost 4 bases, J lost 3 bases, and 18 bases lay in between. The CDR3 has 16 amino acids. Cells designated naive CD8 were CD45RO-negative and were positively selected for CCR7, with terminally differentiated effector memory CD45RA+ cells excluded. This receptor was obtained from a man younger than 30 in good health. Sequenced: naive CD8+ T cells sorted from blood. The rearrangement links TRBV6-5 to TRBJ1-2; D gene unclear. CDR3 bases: TGTGCCAGCAGTTCCCCGCTAGGTTCGTTACACTATGGCTACACCTTC. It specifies CASSSPLGSLHYGYTF.